This TCR beta chain was identified during a study of T cells after yellow fever vaccination. Regarding the study as a whole: Reappearance after the booster was observed for most primary-vaccination clones (more than 95% CD4, over 70% CD8). Some clonotypes were seen in both the CD4 and the CD8 compartments. These made up a small share and likely arose from convergent recombination.

In this sample, this clonotype turned up many times. The antigen is unknown. TCRdb used MiXCR to reprocess the 5' RACE reads, holding one entry per CDR3 protein. In the table there are about 170,000 distinct CDR3 sequences, approximately 6.2% of which are singletons. Germline V gene sequence: CDR1 DFQATT, CDR2 SNEGSKA (reference sequence). Trimming removed 3 bases at V and 4 bases at J, with 13 bases between. The CDR3 spans 14 residues. The sequence was collected from a man in his late teens or twenties who received the YFV17D yellow fever vaccine. The specimen was CD4+ T cells sorted from PBMCs, collected on the day of the first yellow fever vaccination. The chain has TRBV20-1 and TRBJ1-5; tentative D call: TRBD1 (5 bases). In DNA, the CDR3 is TGCAGTGCTAGTAACGGATACAGGAATCAGCCCCAGCATTTT. Protein: CSASNGYRNQPQHF.